This TCR beta chain was profiled in a study of blood T cell repertoires in COVID-19. Study-wide background: COVID-19 samples from acute and convalescent phases originated in the United States, Italy and Spain. Sample material is recorded as cDNA or gDNA derived from T cells, B-cell-depleted T cells, or PBMCs.

V lost 4 bases and J 6 bases, leaving 19 bases between the germline ends. In germline, CDR1 is SGHVS, CDR2 FNYEAQ. This CDR3 is built from 15 residues. Original processing methods: For nucleated cells, counts were estimated from reference gene primer amplification. TCRdb's table, derived via immunoSEQ multiplex PCR, lists solely in-frame clones and lacks some. That table is the source of V, J and clone size, and D and trimming were worked out from the DNA. The table shows 80,000 or so clones, with roughly four fifths occurring only once. This clonotype originated in a man between 60 and 75 years old with acute or convalescent COVID-19. V usage is TRBV7-6 and J usage is TRBJ2-7; tentatively, D is TRBD2 (6 bases). The sample consisted of peripheral blood. CDR3 DNA sequence: TGTGCCAGCAGCTCCGGGGGACGGGGAAGGGGCGAGCAGTACTTC. Translation: CASSSGGRGRGEQYF.